Listed below are T cell receptor beta chains from one sample, sequenced in a study of cytotoxic CD8 clonotypes in ibrutinib-treated CLL. Profiled with immunoSEQ multiplex PCR; TCRdb holds only in-frame clones, not every one. The sample consists of approximately 74,000 clones, around 81% of them appearing once. Sequenced here: PBMCs, sampled at disease progression, from a patient treated with ibrutinib. These receptors originate from a human donor with chronic lymphocytic leukemia. The CDR3 runs from the conserved cysteine through the conserved F or W. The order of the fields is J gene, V gene, CDR3 protein.

TRBJ2-7 | TRBV19 | CASSNSVQQYF
TRBJ1-4 | TRBV6-5 | CASSYGTNNEKLFF
TRBJ1-6 | TRBV7-9 | CASSQDGGTGNSPLHF
TRBJ1-2 | TRBV6-1 | CASSVTGKELGTF
TRBJ1-4 | TRBV10-1 | CASNRGLGEKLFF
TRBJ2-1 | TRBV5-1 | CASSLAPSRDNEQFF
TRBJ2-3 | TRBV11-3 | CASSLDITSGTNF
TRBJ1-1 | TRBV5-1 | CASSFQGDTEAFF
TRBJ2-2 | TRBV19 | CASSISHTGELFF
TRBJ2-2 | TRBV29-1 | CSVEKGNTGELFF
TRBJ2-5 | TRBV6-6 | CASRPGLAGETQYF
TRBJ2-2 | TRBV5-1 | CASSLEVGLNTGELFF
TRBJ1-3 | TRBV5-1 | CASSAGAHSGNTIYF
TRBJ1-2 | TRBV5-1 | CASSLKTRGAYGYTF
TRBJ1-4 | TRBV7-2 | CASSSQGASGKLFF
TRBJ1-4 | TRBV25-1 | CASSESGNNEKLFF
TRBJ1-1 | TRBV19 | CASSPRDGNTEAFF
TRBJ1-5 | TRBV11-2 | CASSLHQDQPQHF
TRBJ1-5 | TRBV5-6 | CASSSMAGGDQHF
TRBJ1-5 | TRBV6-6 | CASSYGPAQPQHF
TRBJ1-6 | TRBV11-2 | CASSLGVVSNSPLHF
TRBJ2-3 | TRBV27 | CASSPTGTGRFNTQYF
TRBJ1-5 | TRBV18 | CASSRGGGQPQHF
TRBJ1-1 | TRBV6-6 | CASSNQAITEAFF
TRBJ1-6 | TRBV7-2 | CASSLVGQGNSPLHF
TRBJ2-7 | TRBV10-1 | CASSDYPLEQYF
TRBJ1-6 | TRBV28 | CASSNRQGGSPLHF
TRBJ2-2 | TRBV5-1 | CASSLVERNTGELFF
TRBJ1-2 | TRBV4-2 | CASSQASVSPYTF
TRBJ1-4 | TRBV4-2 | CASSQDHGGGEKLFF
TRBJ1-2 | TRBV7-3 | CASSWMGQGISGYTF
TRBJ2-7 | TRBV5-4 | CASSLEIWYEQYF
TRBJ1-2 | TRBV4-2 | CASSQITGGGYTF
TRBJ2-2 | TRBV11-2 | CASSSLRGTGELFF
TRBJ1-4 | TRBV30 | CAWSELTGSREKLFF
TRBJ1-5 | TRBV6-6 | CASSSEEGNQPQHF
TRBJ2-5 | TRBV7-2 | CASSRQQGSGETQYF
TRBJ2-7 | TRBV5-1 | CASSSSRAGAYEQYF
TRBJ2-1 | TRBV11-2 | CASSPLQNEQFF
TRBJ2-5 | TRBV4-1 | CASSQVGTETQYF
TRBJ1-2 | TRBV28 | CASRTPLSRDGYTF
TRBJ1-4 | TRBV5-4 | CASSLTSGGLVEKLFF
TRBJ1-1 | TRBV5-1 | CVSSPRGPSSTEAFF
TRBJ2-7 | TRBV13 | CASSVLGGSEQYF
TRBJ2-7 | TRBV5-1 | CASSLGGLGPYEQYF
TRBJ1-6 | TRBV5-1 | CASSLRTGSYSPLHF
TRBJ2-7 | TRBV6-5 | CASSRGGVGSYEQYF
TRBJ1-2 | TRBV19 | CASSAGQGRYGYTF
TRBJ2-5 | TRBV4-1 | CASSQVGAGLEKGTQYF
TRBJ2-1 | TRBV18 | CASSVSGGSYNEQFF
TRBJ2-7 | TRBV7-9 | CASSQRASGGRDQYF
TRBJ2-1 | TRBV7-9 | CASSRTSGGRPSFDEQFF
TRBJ2-2 | TRBV9 | CASSGPLKTGGLSHTGELFF